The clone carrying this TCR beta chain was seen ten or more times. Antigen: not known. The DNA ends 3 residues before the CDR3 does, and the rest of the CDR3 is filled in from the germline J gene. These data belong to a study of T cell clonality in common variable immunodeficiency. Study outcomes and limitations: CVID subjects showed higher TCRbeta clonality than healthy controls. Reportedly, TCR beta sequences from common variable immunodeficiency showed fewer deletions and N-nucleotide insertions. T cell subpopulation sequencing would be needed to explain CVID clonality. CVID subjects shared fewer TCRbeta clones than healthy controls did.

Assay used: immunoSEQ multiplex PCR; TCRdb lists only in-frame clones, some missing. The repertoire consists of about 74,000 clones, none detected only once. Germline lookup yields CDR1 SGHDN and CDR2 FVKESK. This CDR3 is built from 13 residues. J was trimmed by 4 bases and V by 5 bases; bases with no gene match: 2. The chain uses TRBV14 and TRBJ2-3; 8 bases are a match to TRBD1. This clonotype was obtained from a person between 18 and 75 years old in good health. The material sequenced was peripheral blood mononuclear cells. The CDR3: CASSVQGADTQYF. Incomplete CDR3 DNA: TGTGCCAGCAGCGTACAGGGGGCAGATACG.